One and the same sample provided the 31 T cell receptor beta chains below, sequenced in a study of cytomegalovirus exposure and HLA in healthy donors. With 60 Vbeta and 13 Jbeta primers, the PCR was carried out. Profiling relied on immunoSEQ multiplex PCR, and the TCRdb table lists in-frame clones only, not all of them. This table holds approximately 120,000 clones, around three quarters found once. Sequencing input: PBMCs. The receptors originated from a woman aged 55-69 years in good health and CMV-seropositive.

The genes are TRBV7-8 and TRBJ2-3, with 8 bases lining up with TRBD2. With 5 bases clipped from V and 6 bases from J, the junction kept 10 bases outside the gene matches. This CDR3 spans 15 amino acids. CDR1 is SGHVS and CDR2 is FQNEAQ in the germline V gene. The CDR3 sequence: CASSRDGGGLDTQYF. As DNA, the CDR3 is TGTGCCAGCAGCCGAGACGGCGGGGGGTTGGATACGCAGTATTTT.

In this sample, this clone turned up once. This chain connects TRBV27 to TRBJ2-6, with 8 bases lining up with TRBD1. Trimming at V came to 1 base and at J to 1 base, leaving 6 bases not matched to a gene. CDR1 MNHEY and CDR2 SMNVEV come from the germline V gene (reference sequence). There are 18 residues in the CDR3. The CDR3: CASSLFRQGASGANVLTF. The CDR3 bases are TGTGCCAGCAGTTTATTTCGGCAGGGGGCTTCTGGGGCCAACGTCCTGACTTTC.

This clone was detected a few times. This sample also contains other DNA sequences that code for the same CDR3. The chain has TRBV27 and TRBJ1-4; 11 bases map to TRBD1. With V trimmed by 10 bases and J by 5 bases, 6 bases remained unmatched. Germline V gene lookup returns CDR1 MNHEY and CDR2 SMNVEV (reference sequence). This CDR3 is built from 14 residues. The CDR3, as DNA: TGTGCCACCAAGCGGACAGGGGGCAATGAAAAACTGTTTTTT. Protein sequence: CATKRTGGNEKLFF.

V usage is TRBV10-3 and J usage is TRBJ2-1; 7 bases are shared with TRBD1. CDR1 ENHRY and CDR2 SYGVKD come from the germline V gene. The CDR3 spans 15 residues. V lost 0 bases and J lost 5; bases outside the gene matches: 4. As DNA, the CDR3 is TGTGCCATCAGTGAGTCTAGACAGGGTAACAATGAGCAGTTCTTC. Its protein product is CAISESRQGNNEQFF.

The chain combines TRBV11-1 with TRBJ1-6, with a possible D match to TRBD1 (5 bases). This CDR3 has 15 amino acids. CDR1 is SGHAT, CDR2 FQDESV, per germline (reference sequence). Trimming took 3 bases from V and 2 from J, leaving 8 bases between them. For the CDR3, the DNA is TGTGCCAGCAGCTTGGGGGGAACCTATAATTCACCCCTCCACTTT. This translates into CASSLGGTYNSPLHF.

A few counts support this clone. The V gene is TRBV4-2, the J gene TRBJ2-3; TRBD2 matches at 13 bases. This CDR3 comprises 18 residues. CDR1 is LGHNA and CDR2 is YNFKEQ in the germline V gene. The V gene end was trimmed by 4 bases and the J gene end by 0 bases; junction bases not matched to a gene: 7. CDR3 loop: CASSPGTSGATSTDTQYF. The CDR3 region has the DNA TGTGCCAGCAGCCCCGGGACTAGCGGGGCCACTAGCACAGATACGCAGTATTTT.

The V call is TRBV4-3, the J call TRBJ1-4; 9 bases match TRBD1. CDR3 length equals 18 residues. V dropped 0 bases and J dropped 8; count of bases not matched to a gene: 13. In germline, CDR1 is LGHNA, CDR2 YSLEER. The CDR3 region has the DNA TGCGCCAGCAGCCAAGAGTCTTCCCCGGGACAGGGTCTGGAAAAACTGTTTTTT. This gives the protein CASSQESSPGQGLEKLFF.

This chain links TRBV28 with TRBJ2-7; 7 bases are shared with TRBD1. CDR3 length: 15 amino acids. V gave up 8 bases and J gave up 0 bases; unmatched junction bases: 10. Per germline, CDR1 MDHEN and CDR2 SYDVKM. CDR3 sequence reads: CASALGGRSSYEQYF. CDR3 sequence (DNA): TGTGCCAGCGCCTTAGGGGGCAGGAGCTCCTACGAGCAGTACTTC.

The rearrangement links TRBV7-2 to TRBJ2-7; TRBD2 matches at 15 bases. The CDR3 spans 15 residues. From germline, CDR1 is SGHTA and CDR2 FQGNSA. V lost 5 bases, J lost 4 bases, and 3 bases stayed unmatched. The CDR3 sequence is CASSNGLAGGYEQYF. CDR3 in DNA: TGTGCCAGCAGCAACGGACTAGCGGGAGGGTACGAGCAGTACTTC.

The rearrangement links TRBV7-2 to TRBJ2-1, with TRBD2 identical over 11 bases. V lost 6 bases, J lost 4 bases, and 5 bases stayed unmatched. The CDR3 consists of 15 residues. Germline V lookup: CDR1 SGHTA, CDR2 FQGNSA. The CDR3 DNA reads TGTGCCAGCAGTTTTAGCGGGGGGGAGTACAATGAGCAGTTCTTC. Translation gives CASSFSGGEYNEQFF.

The rearrangement joins TRBV6-5 to TRBJ1-6, with TRBD1 identical over 9 bases. The CDR3 sequence is 16 residues long. Germline trimming cut 2 bases from V and 7 bases from J; bases unmatched to any gene: 6. Germline CDR1 is MNHEY and CDR2 is SVGAGI. As DNA, the CDR3 is TGTGCCAGCAGTTACGGTTTAGGGACAGGGAATTCACCCCTCCACTTT. It encodes CASSYGLGTGNSPLHF.

Comment on this clone: Other DNA sequences in this specimen translate into the identical CDR3. This chain joins TRBV6-1 and TRBJ2-2, with 9 bases identical to TRBD1. The CDR3 spans 15 residues. The ends lost 1 base at V and 3 bases at J; junction bases unmatched: 0. CDR1 is MNHNS and CDR2 is SASEGT in the germline V gene. CDR3 loop: CASSEGTGDTGELFF. The CDR3 coding sequence is TGTGCCAGCAGTGAAGGGACAGGGGACACCGGGGAGCTGTTTTTT.

The V gene is TRBV19, the J gene TRBJ1-5; D may be TRBD1 (5 bases). Germline V gives CDR1 LNHDA, CDR2 SQIVND (reference sequence). CDR3 length equals 15 residues. Trimming took off 8 bases at V and 6 bases at J, with 20 bases between the two ends. As DNA, the CDR3 is TGTGCCAGTCTGAAATTCGCGGGGGAAGGTCAGCCCCAGCATTTT. The encoded protein is CASLKFAGEGQPQHF. Full variable domain (outside the CDR3, taken from reference TRBV19 and TRBJ1-5): DGGITQSPKYLFRKEGQNVTLSCEQNLNHDAMYWYRQDPGQGLRLIYYSQIVNDFQKGDIAEGYSVSREKKESFPLTVTSAQKNPTAFYLCASLKFAGEGQPQHFGDGTRLSIL.

The sample holds a few counts of this clone. This chain uses TRBV27 with TRBJ2-1; possible D gene TRBD2, 6 bases. V was clipped by 7 bases and J by 7 bases, with 17 bases between them. CDR1 is MNHEY, CDR2 SMNVEV, per germline (reference sequence). The CDR3 runs 14 residues. The CDR3 DNA reads as TGTGCCAGCAATCCAAATGGCGGAGGGAATGAGCAGTTCTTC. This translates into CASNPNGGGNEQFF.

The rearrangement joins TRBV7-2 to TRBJ1-3; no clear D gene. From germline, CDR1 is SGHTA and CDR2 FQGNSA. The CDR3 has 16 residues. V was pared by 2 bases and J by 4 bases, with 15 bases between. As DNA, the CDR3 is TGTGCCAGCAGCTTACCGGCGGGGTTAGGGGGAAACACCATATATTTT. Its translation: CASSLPAGLGGNTIYF. The complete variable domain, with remaining parts taken from reference TRBV7-2 and TRBJ1-3, reads GAGVSQSPSNKVTEKGKDVELRCDPISGHTALYWYRQSLGQGLEFLIYFQGNSAPDKSGLPSDRFSAERTGGSVSTLTIQRTQQEDSAVYLCASSLPAGLGGNTIYFGEGSWLTVV.

The V gene is TRBV18, the J gene TRBJ1-1; D not certain. V dropped 3 bases and J dropped 1 base, with 6 bases sitting between them. CDR3 length: 13 residues. In germline, CDR1 is KGHSH, CDR2 LQKENI. CDR3: CASSPTPNTEAFF. In nucleotides, the CDR3 is TGTGCCAGCTCACCGACACCGAACACTGAAGCTTTCTTT. The whole variable domain, filled in from reference TRBV18 and TRBJ1-1, reads NAGVMQNPRHLVRRRGQEARLRCSPMKGHSHVYWYRQLPEEGLKFMVYLQKENIIDESGMPKERFSAEFPKEGPSILRIQQVVRGDSAAYFCASSPTPNTEAFFGQGTRLTVV.

The genes are TRBV2 and TRBJ1-1; no reliable D call. CDR3 length equals 16 residues. The germline CDR1 and CDR2 sequences are SNHLY and FYNNEI. The V end lost 5 bases, the J end lost 3 bases, and 19 bases lay between the germline ends. The CDR3 nucleotides are TGTGCCAGCAGTCCTTCGGCGAGGCGGCGGCACACTGAAGCTTTCTTT. Translated: CASSPSARRRHTEAFF.

V is TRBV5-1 and J is TRBJ1-2; D is possibly TRBD1 (6 bases). CDR1 SGHRS and CDR2 YFSETQ come from the germline V gene. CDR3 length: 13 residues. Trimming stripped 0 bases from V and 6 bases from J, with 9 bases between. DNA of the CDR3: TGCGCCAGCAGCTTGGGGACAGAAAATGGCTACACCTTC. As protein: CASSLGTENGYTF.

V gene TRBV30 combines with J gene TRBJ2-7, with 8 bases identical to TRBD2. This CDR3 is 13 amino acids long. V trimming: 2 bases; J trimming: 4 bases; junction bases outside the gene matches: 4. The germline CDR1 and CDR2 sequences are GTSNPN and SVGIG (reference sequence). CDR3 loop: CAWSSSGGYEQYF. The CDR3 bases are TGTGCCTGGAGTTCAAGCGGGGGTTACGAGCAGTACTTC. Using reference TRBV30 and TRBJ2-7 for the parts outside the CDR3, the full variable domain is SQTIHQWPATLVQPVGSPLSLECTVEGTSNPNLYWYRQAAGRGLQLLFYSVGIGQISSEVPQNLSASRPQDRQFILSSKKLLLSDSGFYLCAWSSSGGYEQYFGPGTRLTVT.

Only a few counts were recorded for this clone. This chain uses TRBV7-2 with TRBJ2-7, with TRBD1 identical over 7 bases. The ends lost 1 base at V and 0 bases at J; junction bases unmatched: 15. The CDR3 covers 19 residues. Germline CDR1 and CDR2: SGHTA and FQGNSA. The CDR3 DNA sequence: TGTGCCAGCAGCTTAGTTCCCCTTGGAAGAGGGGGCACCTCCTACGAGCAGTACTTC. It specifies CASSLVPLGRGGTSYEQYF.

The chain carries TRBV5-6 and TRBJ2-7; 8 bases fit TRBD1. The CDR3 loop spans 13 amino acids. The germline gives CDR1 SGHDT, CDR2 YYEEEE. V trimming: 0 bases; J trimming: 6 bases; junction bases outside the gene matches: 2. The CDR3 DNA reads as TGTGCCAGCAGCTTGGGAACAGGGGGCGAGCAGTACTTC. This codes for CASSLGTGGEQYF.

The V call is TRBV5-8, the J call TRBJ1-5; a weak D match, TRBD1 (5 bases). CDR3 length: 12 amino acids. Trimming stripped 7 bases from V and 9 bases from J, with 14 bases between. The germline V gene encodes CDR1 SGHTS and CDR2 YDEGEE. The chain's CDR3 is CASALVRAPQHF. CDR3 nucleotides: TGTGCCAGCGCCCTTGTCAGGGCGCCCCAGCATTTT.

The chain employs TRBV18 and TRBJ1-1; D uncertain. The CDR3 is 15 residues long. Trimming cost V 5 bases and J 5 bases, with 18 bases left between them. The V gene's germline CDR1 is KGHSH and CDR2 LQKENI. The CDR3 loop is CASSASDPRGTEAFF. The CDR3 DNA reads as TGTGCCAGCTCAGCGTCGGACCCCCGGGGAACTGAAGCTTTCTTT. Based on the CDR3 plus reference TRBV18 and TRBJ1-1, the full variable domain is NAGVMQNPRHLVRRRGQEARLRCSPMKGHSHVYWYRQLPEEGLKFMVYLQKENIIDESGMPKERFSAEFPKEGPSILRIQQVVRGDSAAYFCASSASDPRGTEAFFGQGTRLTVV.

V gene TRBV15 combines with J gene TRBJ2-1; 11 bases are a match to TRBD2. Germline V lookup: CDR1 LNHNV, CDR2 YYDKDF (reference sequence). The CDR3 is made up of 16 amino acids. V was clipped by 3 bases and J by 4 bases; unmatched bases: 5. The CDR3 nucleotides read TGTGCCACCAGCAGGGCGACTAGCGGGGCTTACAATGAGCAGTTCTTC. This sequence encodes CATSRATSGAYNEQFF.

The table lists this clone with a few counts. The chain carries TRBV4-3 and TRBJ2-1; 7 bases match TRBD2. Germline V gene sequence: CDR1 LGHNA, CDR2 YSLEER. The CDR3 is made up of 16 amino acids. V lost 0 bases, J lost 4 bases, and 6 bases stayed unmatched. The CDR3 DNA reads TGCGCCAGCAGCCAAGATCGCCAGCGGGGATACAATGAGCAGTTCTTC. This gives the protein CASSQDRQRGYNEQFF.

This clone was detected only a few times. The V call is TRBV4-2, the J call TRBJ2-3, with 11 positions matching TRBD2. Germline V gene sequence: CDR1 LGHNA, CDR2 YNFKEQ. This CDR3 is 16 amino acids long. V lost 0 bases and J lost 5; bases outside the gene matches: 4. The CDR3 loop is CASSQDQLAGVDTQYF. The CDR3 region has the DNA TGTGCCAGCAGCCAAGATCAACTAGCGGGAGTAGATACGCAGTATTTT.

The J gene is TRBJ1-2, the V gene TRBV5-1, with 7 bases fitting TRBD1. This CDR3 is 15 amino acids long. Germline loops: CDR1 SGHRS, CDR2 YFSETQ. V dropped 0 bases and J dropped 8; count of bases not matched to a gene: 10. CDR3 nucleotide sequence: TGCGCCAGCAGCTTGGTGACAGGGCTGAATCAGGGCTACACCTTC. Encoded protein: CASSLVTGLNQGYTF.

This sequence joins TRBV5-5 and TRBJ1-1, with 7 nucleotides matching TRBD1. The CDR3 consists of 15 residues. The germline gives CDR1 SGHKS, CDR2 YYEKEE (reference sequence). Trimming removed 5 bases from V and 4 bases from J; junction bases left unmatched: 11. The CDR3 spells CASRLTTGTVTEAFF. The CDR3 coding sequence is TGTGCCAGCAGACTCACCACGGGGACAGTCACTGAAGCTTTCTTT.

This clone showed up just a few times. CDR3 bases: TGTGCCAGTAGTATTCCTGGGTCCCCCGCAGGGACTGAAGCTTTCTTT. Amino acids: CASSIPGSPAGTEAFF. This chain links TRBV19 with TRBJ1-1; D possibly corresponds to TRBD1 (5 bases). Germline-derived CDR1 and CDR2 are LNHDA and SQIVND (reference sequence). The V and J ends lost 3 bases and 5 bases respectively, with 19 bases between them. The CDR3 runs to 16 residues.

This clone is a singleton in its sample. V gene TRBV5-1 combines with J gene TRBJ2-1; tentative D call: TRBD2 (5 bases). CDR1 and CDR2 (germline): SGHRS, YFSETQ. Deletions cut 1 base from V and 5 bases from J, with 10 bases between. The CDR3 is 14 amino acids. The CDR3 nucleotides read TGCGCCAGCAGCTTGAGGACCGGGAACAATGAGCAGTTCTTC. This encodes CASSLRTGNNEQFF.

The CDR3 nucleotides are TGTGCCAGCGTCGCGTCCTACGAGCAGTACTTC. This encodes CASVASYEQYF. The V call is TRBV7-9, the J call TRBJ2-7; D remains ambiguous. Germline V CDR1 and CDR2: SEHNR, FQNEAQ (reference sequence). Trimming removed 8 bases at V and 1 base at J, with 6 bases between. The CDR3 is 11 residues long.